The rows below give T cell receptor beta chains drawn from one sample of a study of blood T cell repertoires in COVID-19. Profiled with immunoSEQ multiplex PCR; TCRdb holds only in-frame clones, not every one. The table shows more than 13,000 clones, with over 70% occurring only once. Input material: peripheral blood. These receptor sequences come from a human donor in a cohort sampled during active COVID-19. CDR3s include the opening cysteine and the closing phenylalanine or tryptophan. The D gene is left open where the match is weak. Clone size is stated in some rows and not others, as once, few, many or a class when expanded.

v_gene	d_gene	abundance	j_gene	CDR3nt	CDR3aa
TRBV11-2	NA	NA	TRBJ2-7	TGTGCCAGCAGCTTCACTGGGAGCCCCCGCGAGCAGTACTTC	CASSFTGSPREQYF
TRBV11-2	NA	NA	TRBJ2-2	TGTGCCAGCAGCTTAACTTTGGCAGGGGTCGGGGAGCTGTTTTTT	CASSLTLAGVGELFF
TRBV28	TRBD1	once	TRBJ2-1	TGTGCCAGCAGTTTAAGGGGGCACCCTGGGAATGAGCAGTTCTTC	CASSLRGHPGNEQFF
TRBV5-1	NA	NA	TRBJ2-2	TGCGCCAGCAGCCCGGGACATAACACCGGGGAGCTGTTTTTT	CASSPGHNTGELFF
TRBV10-2	TRBD2	NA	TRBJ2-2	TGCGCCAGCAGGCTTCGGACTAGCGATGGCACCGGGGAGCTGTTTTTT	CASRLRTSDGTGELFF
TRBV28	NA	NA	TRBJ1-5	TGTGCCAGCAGTTTAGGTGGAGGGGTCAATCAGCCCCAGCATTTT	CASSLGGGVNQPQHF
TRBV24-1	TRBD2	NA	TRBJ2-1	TGTGCCACCAGTGACCAGACTAGCGGGAGATCGAATGAGCAGTTCTTC	CATSDQTSGRSNEQFF
TRBV3-1/TRBV3-2	TRBD1	NA	TRBJ2-1	TGTGCCAGCAGCCAAGGACAGGGGGACTACAATGAGCAGTTCTTC	CASSQGQGDYNEQFF
TRBV7-9	NA	many	TRBJ2-7	TGTGCCAGCAGCACCGACTCGCGCGAGCAGTACTTC	CASSTDSREQYF
TRBV29-1	TRBD1	NA	TRBJ2-5	TGCAGCGTTCTACAGGGGGGCGGAGAGACCCAGTACTTC	CSVLQGGGETQYF
TRBV5-4	TRBD2	NA	TRBJ2-1	TGTGCCAGCAGCGAGATCCTAGCGGGAGGATCCTACAATGAGCAGTTCTTC	CASSEILAGGSYNEQFF
TRBV6-6	NA	NA	TRBJ2-2	TGTGCCAGCAAGGGACTCGCGAACACCGGGGAGCTGTTTTTT	CASKGLANTGELFF
TRBV7-9	TRBD1	NA	TRBJ1-1	TGTGCCAGCAGCTCCTCCCTGACAGGGGTGAACACTGAAGCTTTCTTT	CASSSSLTGVNTEAFF